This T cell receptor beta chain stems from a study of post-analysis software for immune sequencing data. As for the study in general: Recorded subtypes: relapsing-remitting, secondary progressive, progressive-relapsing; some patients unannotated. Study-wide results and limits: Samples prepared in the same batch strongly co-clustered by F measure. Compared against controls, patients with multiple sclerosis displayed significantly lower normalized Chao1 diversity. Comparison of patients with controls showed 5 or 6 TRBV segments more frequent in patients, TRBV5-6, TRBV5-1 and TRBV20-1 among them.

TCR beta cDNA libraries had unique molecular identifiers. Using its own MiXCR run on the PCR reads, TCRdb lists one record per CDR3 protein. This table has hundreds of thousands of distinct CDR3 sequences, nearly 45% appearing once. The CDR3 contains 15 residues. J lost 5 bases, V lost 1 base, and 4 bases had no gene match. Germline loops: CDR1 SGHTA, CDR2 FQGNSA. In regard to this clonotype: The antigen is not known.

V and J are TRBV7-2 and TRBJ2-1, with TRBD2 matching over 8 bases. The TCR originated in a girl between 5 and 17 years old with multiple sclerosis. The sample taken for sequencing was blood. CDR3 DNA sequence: TGTGCCAGCAGCTTAGGGACTAGCCCTAACAATGAGCAGTTCTTC. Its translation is CASSLGTSPNNEQFF.